The 27 T cell receptor beta chains given below trace back to one sample, sequenced in a study of beta chain features in type 1 diabetes. All of the isolated RNA was reverse transcribed, so expressed TCRB transcripts were sequenced. TCRdb's table, derived via immunoSEQ multiplex PCR, lists solely in-frame clones and lacks some. The table shows 970,000 or so clones, with roughly 15% occurring only once. The specimen sequenced was naive CD4+ T cells from blood. The receptor source for this set is a young woman in good health.

This clone came up a few times. V gene TRBV5-6 combines with J gene TRBJ2-1; 9 bases map to TRBD1. Germline assignment: CDR1 SGHDT and CDR2 YYEEEE. V lost 4 bases to trimming and J lost 3 bases; unmatched junction nucleotides: 11. CDR3 length: 17 amino acids. As DNA, the CDR3 is TGTGCCAGCAGCCTCCGAGATACAGGGGGCTTCTACAATGAGCAGTTCTTC. It is translated as CASSLRDTGGFYNEQFF.

This clone was observed a handful of times. The rearrangement links TRBV7-2 to TRBJ2-1; 12 bases align to TRBD2. Germline CDR1 reads SGHTA; CDR2 reads FQGNSA. The CDR3 has 16 residues. After removal of 5 bases from V and 8 bases from J, the junction contained 10 bases not matched to a gene. The CDR3 sequence: CASSARTSGIWDEQFF. The CDR3 nucleotides read TGTGCCAGCAGCGCCCGGACTAGCGGGATTTGGGATGAGCAGTTCTTC. The whole variable domain, filled in from reference TRBV7-2 and TRBJ2-1, reads GAGVSQSPSNKVTEKGKDVELRCDPISGHTALYWYRQSLGQGLEFLIYFQGNSAPDKSGLPSDRFSAERTGGSVSTLTIQRTQQEDSAVYLCASSARTSGIWDEQFFGPGTRLTVL.

The genes are TRBV28 and TRBJ2-5, with D perhaps matching TRBD1 (6 bases). The J call may be wrong; the DNA end is better matched by TRBJ2-7. The CDR3 runs 12 residues. Germline lookup yields CDR1 MDHEN and CDR2 SYDVKM. The CDR3 region is CASSWTAYEQYF. The CDR3 DNA sequence: TGTGCCAGCAGTTGGACAGCCTACGAGCAGTACTTC.

This clone was found a few times. The CDR3 nucleotides read TGCAGCGTTGTTCGACGGACCACAGATACGCAGTATTTT. Its protein is CSVVRRTTDTQYF. V gene TRBV29-1 combines with J gene TRBJ2-3, with D uncertain. CDR1 is SQVTM, CDR2 ANQGSEA, per germline. V gave up 4 bases and J gave up 2 bases, with 10 bases separating them. The CDR3 contains 13 residues.

There are many counts of this clone. This chain connects TRBV7-9 to TRBJ2-2, with D uncertain. Trimming stripped 5 bases from V and 6 bases from J, with 1 base between. This CDR3 contains 10 residues. Germline CDR1 reads SEHNR; CDR2 reads FQNEAQ (reference sequence). The DNA of the CDR3 is TGTGCCAGCAGCCCCGGGGAGCTGTTTTTT. Its translation: CASSPGELFF.

This rearrangement joins TRBV5-6 to TRBJ2-3, with TRBD1 matching 8 bases. There are 16 residues in the CDR3. Per germline, CDR1 SGHDT and CDR2 YYEEEE. The trim removed 5 bases at V and 2 bases at J, leaving 10 bases unmatched. In DNA form, the CDR3 reads TGTGCCAGCAGAAGGAGACAGGGGAGTCTCACAGATACGCAGTATTTT. Translation: CASRRRQGSLTDTQYF.

This clone has only a few counts. V and J are TRBV7-9 and TRBJ2-7; 9 bases match TRBD2. V dropped 2 bases and J dropped 7; count of bases not matched to a gene: 3. From germline, CDR1 is SEHNR and CDR2 FQNEAQ (reference sequence). The length of the CDR3 is 13 residues. In DNA form, the CDR3 reads TGTGCCAGCAGCTTAATCCTAGCGGGGGAGCAGTACTTC. It specifies CASSLILAGEQYF.

The chain has TRBV7-9 and TRBJ1-4, with D unresolved. CDR3 size: 14 residues. CDR1 is SEHNR and CDR2 is FQNEAQ in the germline V gene (reference sequence). V lost 5 bases, J lost 4 bases, and 11 bases lay in between. In DNA, the CDR3 is TGTGCCAGCAGCATAATGGCCCTTAATGAAAAACTGTTTTTT. This encodes CASSIMALNEKLFF. The full variable domain, completed using reference TRBV7-9 and TRBJ1-4, is DTGVSQNPRHKITKRGQNVTFRCDPISEHNRLYWYRQTLGQGPEFLTYFQNEAQLEKSRLLSDRFSAERPKGSFSTLEIQRTEQGDSAMYLCASSIMALNEKLFFGSGTQLSVL.

The CDR3 bases are TGTGCTAGTGGCCAAGGACTAGCGGACTACAATGAGCAGTTCTTC. Translated, it gives CASGQGLADYNEQFF. The V gene is TRBV12-5, the J gene TRBJ2-1; 10 nucleotides agree with TRBD2. The CDR3 has 15 amino acids. V was pared by 6 bases and J by 3 bases, with 5 bases of the junction left unmatched. The germline V gene has CDR1 LGHNT and CDR2 FRNRAP.

The chain joins TRBV4-2 to TRBJ2-7; D remains unclear. The CDR3 is 14 amino acids. Germline lookup yields CDR1 LGHNA and CDR2 YNFKEQ. Trimming took off 1 base at V and 2 bases at J, with 9 bases between the two ends. The CDR3, as DNA: TGTGCCAGCAGCCAAGTTGGGGATACCTACGAGCAGTACTTC. It translates to CASSQVGDTYEQYF.

In this sample, this clone turned up a few times. This chain links TRBV9 with TRBJ2-1; 9 bases are a match to TRBD2. This CDR3 region has 16 residues. V trimming: 3 bases; J trimming: 6 bases; junction bases outside the gene matches: 10. Germline loops: CDR1 SGDLS, CDR2 YYNGEE. CDR3 protein: CASSAQVAGGINEQFF. DNA of the CDR3: TGTGCCAGCAGCGCACAGGTTGCGGGAGGGATCAATGAGCAGTTCTTC.

Ten or more counts support this clone. The sample holds other DNA sequences that translate to the same CDR3. The chain links TRBV18 to TRBJ2-4, with 9 bases aligning to TRBD1. Germline V gene lookup returns CDR1 KGHSH and CDR2 LQKENI. J gave up 7 bases and V 5 bases, and 3 bases lay outside the gene matches. The CDR3 spans 13 residues. The CDR3 nucleotides read TGTGCCAGCTCAACCGGGACAGGGAACATTCAGTACTTC. This translates into CASSTGTGNIQYF.

Notes on this clone: This CDR3 is also generated by other DNA sequences in the sample. V gene TRBV29-1 combines with J gene TRBJ2-7; 7 bases match TRBD1. Germline lookup yields CDR1 SQVTM and CDR2 ANQGSEA. The CDR3 is made up of 13 amino acids. Losses at the gene ends were 1 base for V and 2 bases for J; bases not matched to a gene: 2. CDR3: CSVEGQGPYEQYF. Written as DNA, the CDR3 is TGCAGCGTTGAAGGACAGGGCCCCTACGAGCAGTACTTC.

This chain uses TRBV6-5 with TRBJ2-3; the D is unclear. Trimming cost V 6 bases and J 1 base, with 11 bases left between them. The germline gives CDR1 MNHEY, CDR2 SVGAGI. This CDR3 is built from 14 residues. CDR3 region: CASRSVGGTDTQYF. For the CDR3, the DNA is TGTGCCAGCAGATCCGTCGGAGGCACAGATACGCAGTATTTT.

This chain links TRBV4-2 with TRBJ1-1; D is possibly TRBD1 (6 bases). V was pared by 4 bases and J by 1 base, with 13 bases between. The CDR3 spans 15 residues. CDR1 LGHNA and CDR2 YNFKEQ come from the germline V gene. CDR3 sequence (DNA): TGTGCCAGCAGCCTAAACAGGGCGCAGAACACTGAAGCTTTCTTT. As protein: CASSLNRAQNTEAFF.

This clone was counted between two and nine times. This chain joins TRBV28 and TRBJ1-5; the D is unclear. This CDR3 has 13 amino acids. Germline V gene lookup returns CDR1 MDHEN and CDR2 SYDVKM. Trimming pared 7 bases from V and 3 bases from J, leaving 10 bases between. The CDR3 region has the DNA TGTGCCAGCACCAGACTGGTCAATCAGCCCCAGCATTTT. Translation gives CASTRLVNQPQHF.

The CDR3 reads CASSLFPGGSTDTQYF. As DNA, the CDR3 is TGTGCCAGCAGCTTATTTCCTGGCGGTAGCACAGATACGCAGTATTTT. The rearrangement uses TRBV7-3 and TRBJ2-3; no clear D. This CDR3 comprises 16 residues. The germline V gene encodes CDR1 SGHTA and CDR2 FQGTGA. Trimming removed 2 bases at V and 0 bases at J, with 12 bases between.

This clone occurred a few times. This chain links TRBV2 with TRBJ2-5; D might be TRBD1 (6 bases). The V gene lost 2 bases and the J gene lost 5 bases, with 12 bases spanning the gap. This CDR3 comprises 14 residues. Germline CDR1 is SNHLY and CDR2 is FYNNEI. The CDR3 loop reads CASSEIGQGETQYF. CDR3 DNA: TGTGCCAGCAGTGAAATTGGGCAGGGGGAGACCCAGTACTTC.

The chain recombines TRBV19 with TRBJ1-5; D is ambiguous. The germline V gene has CDR1 LNHDA and CDR2 SQIVND (reference sequence). The CDR3 length is 14 residues. V dropped 5 bases and J dropped 3 bases, with 11 bases sitting between them. The CDR3 nucleotides are TGTGCCAGTAGTGGGCTGGGCCCCAATCAGCCCCAGCATTTT. Encoded protein: CASSGLGPNQPQHF. The variable domain in full, with the rest retrieved from reference TRBV19 and TRBJ1-5, is DGGITQSPKYLFRKEGQNVTLSCEQNLNHDAMYWYRQDPGQGLRLIYYSQIVNDFQKGDIAEGYSVSREKKESFPLTVTSAQKNPTAFYLCASSGLGPNQPQHFGDGTRLSIL.

This clone was recorded a few times. This chain links TRBV5-8 with TRBJ2-1, with D tentatively TRBD1 or TRBD2 (5 bases each). Trimming pared 4 bases from V and 0 bases from J, leaving 17 bases between. CDR1 is SGHTS, CDR2 YDEGEE, per germline. The CDR3 spans 17 residues. CDR3 loop: CASSPGLGVSSYNEQFF. CDR3 DNA: TGTGCCAGCAGCCCCGGACTGGGGGTGAGCTCCTACAATGAGCAGTTCTTC.

J is TRBJ2-7 and V is TRBV28; D is possibly TRBD2 (5 bases). CDR3 length: 15 amino acids. Germline lookup yields CDR1 MDHEN and CDR2 SYDVKM. Trimming stripped 5 bases from V and 4 bases from J, with 18 bases between. The CDR3 DNA sequence: TGTGCCAGCAGTAACACTGGTGGGAGTGGGTACGAGCAGTACTTC. It codes for CASSNTGGSGYEQYF.

This clone occurred a few times. The chain employs TRBV4-3 and TRBJ2-7; no clear D. The germline gives CDR1 LGHNA, CDR2 YSLEER. This CDR3 spans 15 amino acids. Between the trimmed V and J ends, which lost 0 bases and 3 bases, there was a span of 12 bases. The CDR3 DNA follows: TGCGCCAGCAGCCAAGAGCGGCTGAAGGGCTACGAGCAGTACTTC. Translating gives CASSQERLKGYEQYF.

CDR3 DNA sequence: TGTGCCACCAGCGCCGGGTTGAACACTGAAGCTTTCTTT. Translating it yields CATSAGLNTEAFF. The gene calls are TRBV15 and TRBJ1-1; D call uncertain. Germline-derived CDR1 and CDR2 are LNHNV and YYDKDF (reference sequence). Trimming pared 5 bases from V and 0 bases from J, leaving 7 bases between. The CDR3 totals 13 residues.

In its sample, this clone was seen a few times. V and J are TRBV14 and TRBJ1-3; 7 bases agree with TRBD1. Trimming cost V 4 bases and J 2 bases; bases outside gene matches: 8. Looked up from germline, CDR1 is SGHDN and CDR2 is FVKESK. The CDR3 covers 16 residues. The CDR3 nucleotides read TGTGCCAGCAGCCGGGGACAGCTAAGAACTGGAAACACCATATATTTT. It specifies CASSRGQLRTGNTIYF.

Turning to this clone: This sample also contains other DNA sequences that code for the same CDR3. The CDR3 sequence is CASSGGARYEQYF. For the CDR3, the DNA is TGTGCCAGCTCAGGGGGGGCGCGATACGAGCAGTACTTC. The chain is built from TRBV19 and TRBJ2-7; D may correspond to TRBD1 or TRBD2 (7 bases each). Germline loops: CDR1 LNHDA, CDR2 SQIVND (reference sequence). CDR3 length: 13 residues. The V and J ends lost 9 bases and 4 bases respectively, with 16 bases between them.

With respect to this clone: Germline is not matched at one junction end, which may reflect a read error. The chain links TRBV4-2 to TRBJ1-5; D is ambiguous. From germline, CDR1 is LGHNA and CDR2 YNFKEQ. The length of the CDR3 is 14 residues. Here the CDR3 reads CASNQDSRNQPQHF. In nucleotides, the CDR3 is TGTGCCAGCAACCAAGATAGCAGAAATCAGCCCCAGCATTTT.

The rearrangement joins TRBV7-2 to TRBJ2-7; TRBD2 agrees at 9 bases. The germline V gene has CDR1 SGHTA and CDR2 FQGNSA. The CDR3 covers 15 residues. V dropped 6 bases and J dropped 6; count of bases not matched to a gene: 12. For the CDR3, the DNA is TGTGCCAGCAGAGTCCAAGGACTAGCGACCGGCGAGCAGTACTTC. The encoded protein is CASRVQGLATGEQYF.